This TCR beta chain was sequenced in a study of long-term antiretroviral therapy in people with HIV. This CDR3 is built from 16 residues. Germline V lookup: CDR1 SEHNR, CDR2 FQNEAQ (reference sequence). V lost 5 bases, J lost 3 bases, and 7 bases stayed unmatched. This clone is labeled as medium-sized (0.01 to 0.1%). Sequencing used immunoSEQ v3.0 at survey level. The target of sequencing was about 40,000-55,000 T-cell genomes per sample. Libraries were prepared by immunoSEQ multiplex PCR; TCRdb keeps only in-frame clonotypes and omits some of them. Of tens of thousands of clones listed, approximately 82% are singletons.

The chain uses TRBV7-9 and TRBJ1-5, with 10 bases matching TRBD1. The sample in question was unsorted PBMCs, obtained 3 years after starting antiretroviral therapy. This receptor was obtained from a man aged 45 to 65 with HIV. Here the CDR3 reads CASSDTDRGINQPQHF. The CDR3 DNA follows: TGTGCCAGCAGCGACACGGACAGGGGGATCAATCAGCCCCAGCATTTT.